This passage covers 11 T cell receptor beta chains from one sample sequenced in a study of a mutant IDH1 vaccine in newly diagnosed glioma. Clones were sequenced by immunoSEQ multiplex PCR, and TCRdb holds only the in-frame ones, with some missing. The top ten hold around 0.6% of the sample, which has 99,000 or so clones, around nine tenths seen once. Time point: baseline, week 1 (first vaccination visit). Described treatment: pre-vaccination baseline after standard-of-care therapy. Specimen: PBMCs, collected from a glioma patient treated with radiotherapy, temozolomide or both. These receptor sequences come from a woman between 50 and 59 years old with glioma.

V is TRBV6-6 and J is TRBJ2-7, with a weak D call TRBD1 (6 bases). The V gene's germline CDR1 is MNHNY and CDR2 SVGAGI (reference sequence). V lost 5 bases and J 4 bases, leaving 15 bases between the germline ends. The CDR3 is 14 residues long. The CDR3 is CASSTPGQWYEQYF. CDR3 in DNA: TGTGCCAGCAGTACGCCGGGACAATGGTACGAGCAGTACTTC.

This sequence joins TRBV25-1 and TRBJ2-7; D unclear. Trimming shortened V by 4 bases and J by 4 bases, and 8 bases separated the two germline ends. The CDR3 has 12 amino acids. The germline CDR1 and CDR2 sequences are MGHDK and SYGVNS. The CDR3 sequence is CASSGQYYEQYF. The CDR3 bases are TGTGCCAGCAGTGGGCAGTATTACGAGCAGTACTTC.

This clone was seen only a few times. This chain joins TRBV7-3 and TRBJ1-2; weak D call: TRBD1 (5 bases). The CDR3 has 15 residues. V lost 4 bases, J lost 2 bases, and 14 bases lay in between. Germline CDR1 SGHTA, CDR2 FQGTGA. This CDR3 reads CASSSRGGLNYGYTF. The CDR3, as DNA: TGTGCCAGCAGCTCCCGGGGGGGACTGAACTATGGCTACACCTTC.

A few counts support this clone. This chain joins TRBV2 and TRBJ2-3; 7 bases are shared with TRBD2. The CDR3 loop spans 14 amino acids. Germline V gene data show CDR1 as SNHLY and CDR2 as FYNNEI. The J segment lost 0 bases and the V segment lost 8 bases, leaving 5 bases of the junction unmatched. The CDR3 DNA reads TGTGCCAGCCGAGGACTAGGAAGCACAGATACGCAGTATTTT. Translating it yields CASRGLGSTDTQYF.

The V gene is TRBV28, the J gene TRBJ2-1; TRBD2 matches 8 bases. CDR1 and CDR2 (germline): MDHEN, SYDVKM. The V gene end was trimmed by 5 bases and the J gene end by 6 bases; junction bases not matched to a gene: 9. The CDR3 runs to 15 residues. The DNA of the CDR3 is TGTGCCAGCAGTCCCCCGGGACTAGTACGCAATGAGCAGTTCTTC. Translating it yields CASSPPGLVRNEQFF.

The V and J genes are TRBV5-4 and TRBJ1-6; 10 bases agree with TRBD1. Unmatched junction bases numbered 8, after V lost 4 bases and J lost 10 bases. Germline V gene sequence: CDR1 SGHNT, CDR2 YYREEE (reference sequence). The CDR3 has 15 amino acids. The DNA for the CDR3 is TGTGCCAGCAGCCTGGCCGACAGGGGGCGATCACCCCTCCACTTT. This encodes CASSLADRGRSPLHF. The full variable domain, with the rest looked up from reference TRBV5-4 and TRBJ1-6, is ETGVTQSPTHLIKTRGQQVTLRCSSQSGHNTVSWYQQALGQGPQFIFQYYREEENGRGNFPPRFSGLQFPNYSSELNVNALELDDSALYLCASSLADRGRSPLHFGNGTRLTVT.

The chain joins TRBV10-2 to TRBJ2-3; 9 bases align to TRBD1. This CDR3 comprises 15 residues. Per the germline V gene, CDR1 is WSHSY and CDR2 is SAAADI. Trimming at V came to 3 bases and at J to 3 bases, leaving 4 bases not matched to a gene. For the CDR3, the DNA is TGCGCCAGCAGTGATTTGGACAGGGGTACAGATACGCAGTATTTT. It specifies CASSDLDRGTDTQYF.

The chain uses TRBV29-1 and TRBJ2-5; 7 positions agree with TRBD1. Germline V gives CDR1 SQVTM, CDR2 ANQGSEA. Trimming removed 7 bases from V and 5 bases from J; junction bases left unmatched: 4. The CDR3 has 11 residues. The CDR3, as DNA: TGCAGCGGGGGACAGCAGGAGACCCAGTACTTC. Its translation is CSGGQQETQYF.

Worth noting for this clone: Here the CDR3 omits its conserved ending phenylalanine or tryptophan, so a read error is the likely source. The chain joins TRBV5-1 to TRBJ1-5; TRBD1 agrees at 7 bases. Germline CDR1 reads SGHRS; CDR2 reads YFSETQ. CDR3 length equals 14 residues. The J segment lost 5 bases and the V segment lost 5 bases, leaving 7 bases of the junction unmatched. CDR3 sequence reads: CASSARQGDQPQHL. DNA of the CDR3: TGCGCCAGCAGTGCCCGACAGGGTGATCAGCCCCAGCATCTT.

This rearrangement joins TRBV27 to TRBJ1-6; a possible D gene is TRBD1 (5 bases). The CDR3 spans 12 residues. Trimming pared 7 bases from V and 13 bases from J, leaving 14 bases between. CDR1 is MNHEY, CDR2 SMNVEV, per germline (reference sequence). CDR3 DNA: TGTGCCAGCAAGGCAGGGCCTAGGCCCCTCCACTTT. Translation: CASKAGPRPLHF.

This chain uses TRBV7-9 with TRBJ2-1; D gene uncertain. This CDR3 comprises 12 residues. Germline V CDR1 and CDR2: SEHNR, FQNEAQ (reference sequence). V was clipped by 5 bases and J by 3 bases, with 5 bases between them. As DNA, the CDR3 is TGTGCCAGCAGCCTCCGCTACAATGAGCAGTTCTTC. Protein product: CASSLRYNEQFF.